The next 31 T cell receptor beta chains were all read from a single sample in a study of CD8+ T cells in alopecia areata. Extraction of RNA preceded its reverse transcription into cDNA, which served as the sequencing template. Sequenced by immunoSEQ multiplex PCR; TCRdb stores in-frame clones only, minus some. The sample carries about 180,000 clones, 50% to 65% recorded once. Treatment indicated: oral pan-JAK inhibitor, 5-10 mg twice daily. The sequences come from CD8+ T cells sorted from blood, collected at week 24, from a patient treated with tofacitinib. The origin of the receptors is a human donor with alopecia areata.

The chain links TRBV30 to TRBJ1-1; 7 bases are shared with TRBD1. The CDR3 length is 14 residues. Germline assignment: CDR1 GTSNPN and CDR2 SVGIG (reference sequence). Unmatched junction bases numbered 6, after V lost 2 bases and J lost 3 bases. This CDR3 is CAWSYGRGYTEAFF. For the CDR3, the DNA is TGTGCCTGGAGTTACGGCAGGGGGTACACTGAAGCTTTCTTT.

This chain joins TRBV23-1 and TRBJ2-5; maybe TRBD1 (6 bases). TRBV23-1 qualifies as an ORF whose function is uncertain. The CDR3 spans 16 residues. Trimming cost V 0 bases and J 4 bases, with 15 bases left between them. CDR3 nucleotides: TGCGCCAGCAGTCAATCAGGGCGAAGGGACACAGAGACCCAGTACTTC. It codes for CASSQSGRRDTETQYF.

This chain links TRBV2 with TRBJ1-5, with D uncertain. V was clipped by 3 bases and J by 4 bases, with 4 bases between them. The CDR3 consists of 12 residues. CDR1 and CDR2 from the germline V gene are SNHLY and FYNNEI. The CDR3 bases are TGTGCCAGCAGTGACCGGAATCAGCCCCAGCATTTT. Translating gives CASSDRNQPQHF.

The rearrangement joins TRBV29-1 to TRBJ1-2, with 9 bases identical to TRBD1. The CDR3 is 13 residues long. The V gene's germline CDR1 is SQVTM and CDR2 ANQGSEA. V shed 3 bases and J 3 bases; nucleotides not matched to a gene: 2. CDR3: CSVDWDRDYGYTF. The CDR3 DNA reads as TGCAGCGTTGACTGGGACAGGGACTATGGCTACACCTTC.

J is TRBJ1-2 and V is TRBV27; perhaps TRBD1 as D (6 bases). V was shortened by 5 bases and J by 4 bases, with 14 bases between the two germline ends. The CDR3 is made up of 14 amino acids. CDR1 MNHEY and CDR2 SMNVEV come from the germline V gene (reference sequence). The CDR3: CASSPRGLGYGYTF. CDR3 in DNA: TGTGCCAGCAGTCCTCGGGGGCTGGGCTATGGCTACACCTTC.

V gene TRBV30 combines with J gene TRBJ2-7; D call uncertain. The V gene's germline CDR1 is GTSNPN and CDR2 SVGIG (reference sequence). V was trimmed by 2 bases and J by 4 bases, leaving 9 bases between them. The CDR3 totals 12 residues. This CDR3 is CAWSPNAYEQYF. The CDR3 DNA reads TGTGCCTGGAGTCCCAACGCTTACGAGCAGTACTTC.

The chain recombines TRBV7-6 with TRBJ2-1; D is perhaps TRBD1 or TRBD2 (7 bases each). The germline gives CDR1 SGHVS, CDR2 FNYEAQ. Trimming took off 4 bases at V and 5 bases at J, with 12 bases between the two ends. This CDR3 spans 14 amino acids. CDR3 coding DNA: TGTGCCAGCAGCTCCCAGGGGGGGAACAATGAGCAGTTCTTC. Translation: CASSSQGGNNEQFF. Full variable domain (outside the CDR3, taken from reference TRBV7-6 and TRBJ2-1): GAGVSQSPRYKVTKRGQDVALRCDPISGHVSLYWYRQALGQGPEFLTYFNYEAQQDKSGLPNDRFSAERPEGSISTLTIQRTEQRDSAMYRCASSSQGGNNEQFFGPGTRLTVL.

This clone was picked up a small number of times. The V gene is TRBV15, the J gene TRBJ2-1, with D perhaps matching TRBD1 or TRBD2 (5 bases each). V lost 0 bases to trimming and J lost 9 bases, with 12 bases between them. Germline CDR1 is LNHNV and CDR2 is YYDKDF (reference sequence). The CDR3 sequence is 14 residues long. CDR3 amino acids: CATSREGVRVEQFF. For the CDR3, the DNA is TGTGCCACCAGCAGAGAAGGGGTGAGGGTTGAGCAGTTCTTC.

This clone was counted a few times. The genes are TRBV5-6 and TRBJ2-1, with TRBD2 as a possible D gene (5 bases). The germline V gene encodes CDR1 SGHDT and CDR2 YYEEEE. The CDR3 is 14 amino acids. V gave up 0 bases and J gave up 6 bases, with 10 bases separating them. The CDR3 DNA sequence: TGTGCCAGCAGCTTGGGAGGGCGGTTCAATGAGCAGTTCTTC. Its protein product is CASSLGGRFNEQFF.

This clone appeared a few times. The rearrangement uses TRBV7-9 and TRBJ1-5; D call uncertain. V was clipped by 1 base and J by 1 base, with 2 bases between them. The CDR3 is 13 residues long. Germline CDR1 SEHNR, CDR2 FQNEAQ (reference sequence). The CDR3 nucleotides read TGTGCCAGCAGCTTAGACAGCAATCAGCCCCAGCATTTT. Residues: CASSLDSNQPQHF.

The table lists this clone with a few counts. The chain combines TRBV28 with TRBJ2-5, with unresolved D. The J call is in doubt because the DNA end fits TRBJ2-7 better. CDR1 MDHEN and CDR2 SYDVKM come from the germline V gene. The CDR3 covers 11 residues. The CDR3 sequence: CASSSSYEQYF. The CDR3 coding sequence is TGTGCCAGCAGTAGCTCCTACGAGCAGTACTTC.

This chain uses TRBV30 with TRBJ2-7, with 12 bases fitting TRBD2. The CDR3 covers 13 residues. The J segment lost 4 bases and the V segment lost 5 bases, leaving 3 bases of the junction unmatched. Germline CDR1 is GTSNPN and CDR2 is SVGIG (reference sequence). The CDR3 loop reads CAWQTSGGYEQYF. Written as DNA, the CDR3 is TGTGCCTGGCAAACTAGCGGGGGGTACGAGCAGTACTTC.

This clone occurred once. The CDR3 is CASSPRFVGEEQYF. DNA of the CDR3: TGTGCCAGCAGCCCCCGGTTCGTGGGGGAAGAGCAGTACTTC. The J gene is TRBJ2-7, the V gene TRBV5-6; either TRBD1 or TRBD2 may supply D (5 bases each). Deletions cut 4 bases from V and 7 bases from J, with 18 bases between. The length of the CDR3 is 14 residues. CDR1 is SGHDT and CDR2 is YYEEEE in the germline V gene.

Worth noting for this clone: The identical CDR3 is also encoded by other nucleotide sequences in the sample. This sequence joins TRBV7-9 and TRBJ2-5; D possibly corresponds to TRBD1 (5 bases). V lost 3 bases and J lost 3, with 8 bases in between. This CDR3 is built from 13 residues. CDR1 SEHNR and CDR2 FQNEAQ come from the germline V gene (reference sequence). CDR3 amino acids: CASSFPGKETQYF. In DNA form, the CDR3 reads TGTGCCAGCAGCTTTCCAGGGAAAGAGACCCAGTACTTC.

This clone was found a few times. The CDR3 here is CASSWGTSGRENEQYF. The CDR3, as DNA: TGTGCCAGCAGTTGGGGGACTAGCGGGCGGGAAAACGAGCAGTACTTC. V gene TRBV27 combines with J gene TRBJ2-7; 12 nucleotides agree with TRBD2. V trimming: 4 bases; J trimming: 5 bases; junction bases outside the gene matches: 9. This CDR3 spans 16 amino acids. CDR1 and CDR2 from the germline V gene are MNHEY and SMNVEV (reference sequence).

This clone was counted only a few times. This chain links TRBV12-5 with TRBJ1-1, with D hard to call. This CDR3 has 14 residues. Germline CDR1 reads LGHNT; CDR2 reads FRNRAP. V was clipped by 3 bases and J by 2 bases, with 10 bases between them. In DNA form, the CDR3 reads TGTGCTAGTGGTTTACCAGATTTCAACACTGAAGCTTTCTTT. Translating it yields CASGLPDFNTEAFF.

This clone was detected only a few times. The CDR3 sequence is CASSGSGTSGGNEQFF. CDR3 in DNA: TGTGCCAGCAGCGGGAGTGGGACTAGCGGGGGTAATGAGCAGTTCTTC. V is TRBV5-4 and J is TRBJ2-1, with TRBD2 matching over 14 bases. The CDR3 covers 16 residues. The germline gives CDR1 SGHNT, CDR2 YYREEE (reference sequence). V was pared by 4 bases and J by 7 bases, with 7 bases of the junction left unmatched.

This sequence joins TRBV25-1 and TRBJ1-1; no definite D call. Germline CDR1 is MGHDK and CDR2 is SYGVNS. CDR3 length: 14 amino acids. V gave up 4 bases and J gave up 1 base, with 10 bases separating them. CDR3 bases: TGTGCCAGCAGTGGGCGGGTCCCGAACACTGAAGCTTTCTTT. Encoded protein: CASSGRVPNTEAFF.

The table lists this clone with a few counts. The CDR3 reads CASSEANGELFF. In DNA form, the CDR3 reads TGTGCCAGCAGCGAGGCAAACGGGGAGCTGTTTTTT. V gene TRBV9 combines with J gene TRBJ2-2; D not resolved. The V end was cut by 3 bases, the J end by 7 bases, with 7 bases between. Germline CDR1 SGDLS, CDR2 YYNGEE. The CDR3 extends over 12 amino acids.

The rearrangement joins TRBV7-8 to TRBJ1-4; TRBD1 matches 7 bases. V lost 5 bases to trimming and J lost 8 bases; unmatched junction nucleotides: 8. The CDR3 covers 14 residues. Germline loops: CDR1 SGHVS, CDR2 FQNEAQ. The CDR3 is CASSPLDRVEKLFF. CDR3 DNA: TGTGCCAGCAGCCCTCTAGACAGGGTAGAAAAACTGTTTTTT.

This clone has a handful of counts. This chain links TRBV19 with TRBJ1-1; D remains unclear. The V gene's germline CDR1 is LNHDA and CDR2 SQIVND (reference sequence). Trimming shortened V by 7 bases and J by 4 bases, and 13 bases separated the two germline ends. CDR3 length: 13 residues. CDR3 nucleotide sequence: TGTGCCAGTACCCCTGACTTAACCACTGAAGCTTTCTTT. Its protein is CASTPDLTTEAFF.

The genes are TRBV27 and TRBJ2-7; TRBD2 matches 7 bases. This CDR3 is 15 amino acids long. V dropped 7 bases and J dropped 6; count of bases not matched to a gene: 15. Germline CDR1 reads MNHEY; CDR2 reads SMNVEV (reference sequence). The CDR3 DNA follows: TGTGCCAGCAACCTTGGGGGGGGTTCGGTGAGCGAGCAGTACTTC. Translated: CASNLGGGSVSEQYF.

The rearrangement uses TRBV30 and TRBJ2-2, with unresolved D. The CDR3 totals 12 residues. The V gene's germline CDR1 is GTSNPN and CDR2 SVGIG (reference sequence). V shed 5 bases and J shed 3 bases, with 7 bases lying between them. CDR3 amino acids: CAWADDTGELFF. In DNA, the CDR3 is TGTGCCTGGGCGGACGACACCGGGGAGCTGTTTTTT.

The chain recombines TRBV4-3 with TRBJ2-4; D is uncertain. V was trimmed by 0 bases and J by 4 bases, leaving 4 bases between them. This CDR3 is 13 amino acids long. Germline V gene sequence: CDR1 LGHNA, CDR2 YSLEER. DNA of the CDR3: TGCGCCAGCAGCCAAGAGCCTAAAAACATTCAGTACTTC. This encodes CASSQEPKNIQYF.

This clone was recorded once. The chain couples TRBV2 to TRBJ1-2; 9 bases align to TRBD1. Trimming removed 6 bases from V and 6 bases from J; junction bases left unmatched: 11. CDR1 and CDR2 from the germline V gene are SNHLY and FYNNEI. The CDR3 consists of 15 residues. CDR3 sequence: CASRGDWDRANGYTF. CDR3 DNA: TGTGCCAGCAGGGGAGATTGGGACAGGGCTAATGGCTACACCTTC.

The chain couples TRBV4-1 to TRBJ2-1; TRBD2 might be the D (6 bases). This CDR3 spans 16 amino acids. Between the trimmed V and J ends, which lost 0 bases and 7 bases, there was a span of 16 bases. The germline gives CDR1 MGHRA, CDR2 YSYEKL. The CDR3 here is CASSQDFAGLENEQFF. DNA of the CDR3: TGCGCCAGCAGCCAAGATTTTGCGGGGCTGGAGAATGAGCAGTTCTTC.

The CDR3 sequence: CASRTNYNEQFF. CDR3 coding DNA: TGTGCCAGCAGGACTAACTACAATGAGCAGTTCTTC. V gene TRBV4-2 combines with J gene TRBJ2-1; D perhaps matches TRBD2 (5 bases). Germline lookup yields CDR1 LGHNA and CDR2 YNFKEQ. The CDR3 is made up of 12 amino acids. The ends were cut back, 6 bases at V and 3 bases at J, with 6 bases in the middle.

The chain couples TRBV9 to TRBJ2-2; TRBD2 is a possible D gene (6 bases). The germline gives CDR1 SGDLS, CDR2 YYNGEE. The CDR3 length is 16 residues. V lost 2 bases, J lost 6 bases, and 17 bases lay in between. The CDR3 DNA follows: TGTGCCAGCAGCGTCGCCGCCGGGACTCGCGCCGGGGAGCTGTTTTTT. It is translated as CASSVAAGTRAGELFF.

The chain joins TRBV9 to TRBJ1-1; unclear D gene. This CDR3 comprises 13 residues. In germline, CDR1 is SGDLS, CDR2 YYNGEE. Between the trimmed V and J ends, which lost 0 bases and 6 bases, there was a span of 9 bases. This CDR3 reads CASSVGGVAEAFF. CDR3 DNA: TGTGCCAGCAGCGTAGGTGGGGTTGCTGAAGCTTTCTTT.

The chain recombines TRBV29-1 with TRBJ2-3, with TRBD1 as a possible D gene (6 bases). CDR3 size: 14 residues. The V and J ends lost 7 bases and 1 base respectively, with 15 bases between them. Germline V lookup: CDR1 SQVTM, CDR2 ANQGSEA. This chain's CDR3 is CSARGVGGTDTQYF. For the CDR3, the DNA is TGCAGCGCCAGGGGCGTAGGGGGCACAGATACGCAGTATTTT.

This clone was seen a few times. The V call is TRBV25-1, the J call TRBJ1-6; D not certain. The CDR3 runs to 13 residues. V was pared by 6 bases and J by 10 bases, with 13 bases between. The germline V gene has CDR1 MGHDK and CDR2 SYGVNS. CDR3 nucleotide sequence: TGTGCCAGCAGCCAAGATACGCGGTCACCCCTCCACTTT. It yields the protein CASSQDTRSPLHF.